A single sample is the source of the 30 T cell receptor beta chains below, sequenced in a study of PD-1 blockade in classical Hodgkin lymphoma. Clones were read by immunoSEQ multiplex PCR, and TCRdb kept only the in-frame ones, dropping some. The sample carries approximately 28,000 clones, approximately 79% recorded once. Time point: cycle 4 day 1 (C4D1), after six to seven weeks of nivolumab. Every one of the patients relapsed after autologous stem cell transplantation (brentuximab vedotin exposure was variable). CD4+ T cells were purified from thawed PBMCs by magnetic negative selection. Sequenced material: CD4+ T cells from blood, taken before the fourth cycle of nivolumab. These receptors all come from a human donor with classical Hodgkin lymphoma.

V is TRBV4-3 and J is TRBJ2-2; possibly TRBD2 for D (6 bases). From germline, CDR1 is LGHNA and CDR2 YSLEER. The V gene lost 0 bases and the J gene lost 2 bases, with 10 bases spanning the gap. The CDR3 length is 16 residues. This CDR3 reads CASSQDGGTNTGELFF. The DNA of the CDR3 is TGCGCCAGCAGCCAAGATGGGGGGACCAACACCGGGGAGCTGTTTTTT.

The chain carries TRBV6-6 and TRBJ1-2; no reliable D call. Germline-derived CDR1 and CDR2 are MNHNY and SVGAGI (reference sequence). V lost 3 bases, J lost 5 bases, and 16 bases lay in between. This CDR3 spans 15 amino acids. Written as DNA, the CDR3 is TGTGCCAGCAGTTATAGAGGGCAAAGCCCGTATGGCTACACCTTC. It encodes CASSYRGQSPYGYTF.

This clone was picked up a small number of times. The chain combines TRBV19 with TRBJ1-1; a possible D gene is TRBD1 (6 bases). This CDR3 comprises 16 residues. The V gene lost 3 bases and the J gene lost 0 bases, with 14 bases spanning the gap. From germline, CDR1 is LNHDA and CDR2 SQIVND (reference sequence). Written as DNA, the CDR3 is TGTGCCAGTAGTATCCCCACAGGGACAATGAACACTGAAGCTTTCTTT. Residues: CASSIPTGTMNTEAFF.

The chain has TRBV5-1 and TRBJ2-3; 7 nucleotides match TRBD1. Germline CDR1 is SGHRS and CDR2 is YFSETQ. V was pared by 4 bases and J by 0 bases, with 8 bases of the junction left unmatched. CDR3 size: 16 residues. DNA of the CDR3: TGCGCCAGCAGCACCGGGACAGATACTAGCACAGATACGCAGTATTTT. Its protein is CASSTGTDTSTDTQYF.

The V gene is TRBV28, the J gene TRBJ1-1; maybe TRBD1 (6 bases). The V end was cut by 6 bases, the J end by 0 bases, with 17 bases between. The CDR3 is made up of 16 amino acids. The V gene's germline CDR1 is MDHEN and CDR2 SYDVKM. CDR3 loop: CASSPVQGSMNTEAFF. CDR3 nucleotides: TGTGCCAGCAGCCCAGTACAGGGATCCATGAACACTGAAGCTTTCTTT. The entire variable domain, with the rest obtained from reference TRBV28 and TRBJ1-1, is as follows: DVKVTQSSRYLVKRTGEKVFLECVQDMDHENMFWYRQDPGLGLRLIYFSYDVKMKEKGDIPEGYSVSREKKERFSLILESASTNQTSMYLCASSPVQGSMNTEAFFGQGTRLTVV.

This chain joins TRBV18 and TRBJ1-2, with no clear D. Trimming removed 2 bases from V and 8 bases from J, with 18 bases in between. The CDR3 is 15 amino acids. Germline loops: CDR1 KGHSH, CDR2 LQKENI. The CDR3 loop reads CASSPREPAAFGYTF. For the CDR3, the DNA is TGTGCCAGCTCACCAAGAGAACCAGCGGCGTTCGGCTACACCTTC.

The rearrangement joins TRBV19 to TRBJ1-6; D perhaps matches TRBD1 (5 bases). The length of the CDR3 is 15 residues. CDR1 is LNHDA and CDR2 is SQIVND in the germline V gene (reference sequence). V was cut by 7 bases and J by 7 bases, with 17 bases left in between. For the CDR3, the DNA is TGTGCCAGTACCCCGGGAAGACAGAGGAATTCACCCCTCCACTTT. Amino acids: CASTPGRQRNSPLHF.

The chain couples TRBV21-1 to TRBJ2-3; TRBD2, the D gene given by the table, was not confirmed from the DNA. TRBV21-1 is assigned pseudogene status. This CDR3 spans 16 amino acids. For the CDR3, the DNA is TGTGCCAGCAGCAAACCAACTAGCGGGAAGACAGATACGCAGTATTTT. It encodes CASSKPTSGKTDTQYF.

This clone appeared a single time. The rearrangement uses TRBV28 and TRBJ1-5; 9 bases are shared with TRBD1. Trimming at V came to 0 bases and at J to 2 bases, leaving 2 bases not matched to a gene. The germline V gene has CDR1 MDHEN and CDR2 SYDVKM. The CDR3 is 16 amino acids. The CDR3 nucleotides are TGTGCCAGCAGTTTATGGGGACAGGGCGGCAATCAGCCCCAGCATTTT. Amino acids: CASSLWGQGGNQPQHF. Full variable domain (remainder filled in from reference TRBV28 and TRBJ1-5): DVKVTQSSRYLVKRTGEKVFLECVQDMDHENMFWYRQDPGLGLRLIYFSYDVKMKEKGDIPEGYSVSREKKERFSLILESASTNQTSMYLCASSLWGQGGNQPQHFGDGTRLSIL.

This clone was detected only once. V gene TRBV6-6 combines with J gene TRBJ2-2, with 11 bases that match TRBD2. V shed 6 bases and J 2 bases; nucleotides not matched to a gene: 5. CDR1 and CDR2 from the germline V gene are MNHNY and SVGAGI (reference sequence). CDR3 length: 16 residues. The CDR3 sequence is CASSLTSGVNTGELFF. The DNA of the CDR3 is TGTGCCAGCAGCCTGACTAGCGGGGTTAACACCGGGGAGCTGTTTTTT.

The chain carries TRBV18 and TRBJ1-5, with D possibly matching TRBD1 (5 bases). Germline V gives CDR1 KGHSH, CDR2 LQKENI. CDR3 size: 14 residues. Trimming removed 3 bases from V and 2 bases from J, with 8 bases in between. In nucleotides, the CDR3 is TGTGCCAGCTCACCGACAGATGGCAATCAGCCCCAGCATTTT. Protein: CASSPTDGNQPQHF.

The chain joins TRBV6-5 to TRBJ2-5; a weak D match, TRBD1 (5 bases). CDR1 and CDR2 from the germline V gene are MNHEY and SVGAGI. Trimming removed 0 bases from V and 6 bases from J, with 11 bases in between. CDR3 length: 14 residues. The CDR3 loop is CASSYSTMGQTQYF. The CDR3 DNA is TGTGCCAGCAGTTACTCAACTATGGGGCAGACCCAGTACTTC.

This rearrangement joins TRBV19 to TRBJ1-2; D is possibly TRBD1 (6 bases). The CDR3 totals 14 residues. Germline V lookup: CDR1 LNHDA, CDR2 SQIVND (reference sequence). V gave up 5 bases and J gave up 0 bases, with 10 bases separating them. The CDR3 sequence: CASSPDRANYGYTF. CDR3 DNA sequence: TGTGCCAGTAGTCCGGACAGAGCTAACTATGGCTACACCTTC.

The chain joins TRBV18 to TRBJ1-1, with 7 nucleotides matching TRBD1. After removal of 0 bases from V and 6 bases from J, the junction contained 10 bases not matched to a gene. Per germline, CDR1 KGHSH and CDR2 LQKENI. This CDR3 region has 16 residues. DNA for the CDR3: TGTGCCAGCTCACCACCTAATACAGGGGTTAGAGCTGAAGCTTTCTTT. Residues: CASSPPNTGVRAEAFF.

The V call is TRBV5-5, the J call TRBJ1-2, with D uncertain. CDR3 size: 12 residues. V dropped 2 bases and J dropped 7 bases, with 9 bases sitting between them. Germline assignment: CDR1 SGHKS and CDR2 YYEKEE (reference sequence). The CDR3, as DNA: TGTGCCAGCAGCTTAAGCTTCTCTGGCTACACCTTC. Its protein is CASSLSFSGYTF.

This clone was seen once. The chain joins TRBV11-2 to TRBJ2-5; D is perhaps TRBD1 or TRBD2 (7 bases each). V was pared by 4 bases and J by 5 bases, with 14 bases between. The CDR3 consists of 14 residues. CDR1 SGHAT and CDR2 FQNNGV come from the germline V gene. The CDR3 sequence is CASSSGGASETQYF. In DNA, the CDR3 is TGTGCCAGCAGCTCAGGGGGGGCCAGTGAGACCCAGTACTTC.

V is TRBV5-4 and J is TRBJ2-5, with a possible D match to TRBD1 (5 bases). Per the germline V gene, CDR1 is SGHNT and CDR2 is YYREEE (reference sequence). Trimming removed 2 bases at V and 4 bases at J, with 9 bases between. This CDR3 contains 13 residues. The CDR3 DNA is TGTGCCAGCAGCTTTGGTGGGGCAGAGACCCAGTACTTC. The encoded protein is CASSFGGAETQYF.

The chain uses TRBV28 and TRBJ2-1, with 10 bases identical to TRBD1. The CDR3 totals 15 residues. The germline V gene encodes CDR1 MDHEN and CDR2 SYDVKM. Germline trimming cut 7 bases from V and 3 bases from J; bases unmatched to any gene: 6. Here the CDR3 reads CASTDWTGGYNEQFF. In DNA, the CDR3 is TGTGCCAGCACGGATTGGACAGGGGGCTACAATGAGCAGTTCTTC.

The V gene is TRBV2, the J gene TRBJ1-3; D is ambiguous. With 10 bases removed from V and 0 bases from J, the gap between germline ends came to 22 bases. CDR3 length equals 17 residues. Germline V gene data show CDR1 as SNHLY and CDR2 as FYNNEI. CDR3 loop: CANIRRRSPDSGNTIYF. Here the CDR3 DNA reads TGTGCCAACATAAGACGCAGGTCTCCAGACTCTGGAAACACCATATATTTT.

CDR3 nucleotide sequence: TGTGCCAGCAGCTTAGTTCGCTATGGCTACACCTTC. Its protein product is CASSLVRYGYTF. The genes are TRBV13 and TRBJ1-2; no firm D call. Germline CDR1 is PRHDT and CDR2 is FYEKMQ (reference sequence). Trimming pared 1 base from V and 4 bases from J, leaving 4 bases between. CDR3 length: 12 residues.

The chain is built from TRBV28 and TRBJ1-4; 7 bases fit TRBD1. Germline V CDR1 and CDR2: MDHEN, SYDVKM. The CDR3 consists of 12 residues. Unmatched junction bases numbered 2, after V lost 6 bases and J lost 7 bases. This CDR3 is CASRSGGEKLFF. The DNA of the CDR3 is TGTGCCAGCAGGTCAGGGGGTGAAAAACTGTTTTTT.

The chain combines TRBV6-1 with TRBJ2-5; tentatively, D is TRBD1 (5 bases). CDR1 is MNHNS, CDR2 SASEGT, per germline. The CDR3 consists of 16 residues. V lost 2 bases and J lost 0, with 13 bases in between. The DNA for the CDR3 is TGTGCCAGCAGTGAATATTTCAGGGCGTACCAAGAGACCCAGTACTTC. It yields the protein CASSEYFRAYQETQYF.

The chain uses TRBV5-1 and TRBJ2-7, with 9 bases identical to TRBD1. J lost 6 bases, V lost 4 bases, and 14 bases had no gene match. Looked up from germline, CDR1 is SGHRS and CDR2 is YFSETQ. CDR3 length: 16 residues. This chain's CDR3 is CASSNVVTGGLGEQYF. CDR3 DNA: TGCGCCAGCAGCAACGTGGTGACAGGGGGACTGGGCGAGCAGTACTTC.

The chain joins TRBV9 to TRBJ1-1; D remains ambiguous. Germline CDR1 and CDR2: SGDLS and YYNGEE. Deletions cut 10 bases from V and 2 bases from J, with 15 bases between. The CDR3 has 13 amino acids. The CDR3 spells CASAWGFNTEAFF. In nucleotides, the CDR3 is TGTGCCTCCGCATGGGGTTTCAACACTGAAGCTTTCTTT.

The chain is built from TRBV11-2 and TRBJ2-7; 10 bases align to TRBD2. This CDR3 spans 17 amino acids. Germline loops: CDR1 SGHAT, CDR2 FQNNGV. V was clipped by 4 bases and J by 0 bases; unmatched bases: 9. The CDR3 bases are TGTGCCAGCAGCTCCTCAAACCTAGCGGGGGACTCCTACGAGCAGTACTTC. As protein: CASSSSNLAGDSYEQYF. Drawing the rest from reference TRBV11-2 and TRBJ2-7, the complete variable domain is EAGVAQSPRYKIIEKRQSVAFWCNPISGHATLYWYQQILGQGPKLLIQFQNNGVVDDSQLPKDRFSAERLKGVDSTLKIQPAKLEDSAVYLCASSSSNLAGDSYEQYFGPGTRLTVT.

The chain's CDR3 is CASSPRTGAYGYTF. Here the CDR3 DNA reads TGTGCCAGCAGTCCCCGGACAGGGGCCTATGGCTACACCTTC. This sequence joins TRBV27 and TRBJ1-2, with TRBD1 matching over 9 bases. The CDR3 totals 14 residues. CDR1 MNHEY and CDR2 SMNVEV come from the germline V gene (reference sequence). Trimming cost V 5 bases and J 4 bases; bases outside gene matches: 5.

Here the CDR3 reads CAGSTGQISTDTQYF. CDR3 DNA: TGTGCCGGATCTACGGGACAGATCAGCACAGATACGCAGTATTTT. The chain carries TRBV11-3 and TRBJ2-3; 7 nucleotides match TRBD1. J was trimmed by 0 bases and V by 11 bases; bases with no gene match: 11. Germline V CDR1 and CDR2: SGHNT, YENEEA. The CDR3 is 15 amino acids.

The chain is built from TRBV27 and TRBJ2-5, with 7 positions matching TRBD1. The CDR3 is made up of 15 amino acids. V lost 7 bases, J lost 1 base, and 9 bases stayed unmatched. Germline CDR1 MNHEY, CDR2 SMNVEV (reference sequence). The CDR3 DNA reads TGTGCCAGCACCCCGACAGGGACCTTCCAAGAGACCCAGTACTTC. Residues: CASTPTGTFQETQYF.

This clone was seen only once. Other DNA sequences in the same sample also yield this CDR3. The chain recombines TRBV5-4 with TRBJ2-7; unclear D gene. CDR3 length: 15 amino acids. V lost 4 bases and J lost 4, with 18 bases in between. CDR1 and CDR2 from the germline V gene are SGHNT and YYREEE (reference sequence). This chain's CDR3 is CASSSFKSLSYEQYF. The CDR3 DNA reads TGTGCCAGCAGCAGCTTCAAATCCCTCTCTTACGAGCAGTACTTC.

The chain combines TRBV6-1 with TRBJ1-4, with 7 bases that match TRBD1. Unmatched junction bases numbered 8, after V lost 2 bases and J lost 5 bases. The germline gives CDR1 MNHNS, CDR2 SASEGT. The CDR3 totals 16 residues. DNA of the CDR3: TGTGCCAGCAGTGAATTTGTGGGACAGATCAATGAAAAACTGTTTTTT. Protein sequence: CASSEFVGQINEKLFF.